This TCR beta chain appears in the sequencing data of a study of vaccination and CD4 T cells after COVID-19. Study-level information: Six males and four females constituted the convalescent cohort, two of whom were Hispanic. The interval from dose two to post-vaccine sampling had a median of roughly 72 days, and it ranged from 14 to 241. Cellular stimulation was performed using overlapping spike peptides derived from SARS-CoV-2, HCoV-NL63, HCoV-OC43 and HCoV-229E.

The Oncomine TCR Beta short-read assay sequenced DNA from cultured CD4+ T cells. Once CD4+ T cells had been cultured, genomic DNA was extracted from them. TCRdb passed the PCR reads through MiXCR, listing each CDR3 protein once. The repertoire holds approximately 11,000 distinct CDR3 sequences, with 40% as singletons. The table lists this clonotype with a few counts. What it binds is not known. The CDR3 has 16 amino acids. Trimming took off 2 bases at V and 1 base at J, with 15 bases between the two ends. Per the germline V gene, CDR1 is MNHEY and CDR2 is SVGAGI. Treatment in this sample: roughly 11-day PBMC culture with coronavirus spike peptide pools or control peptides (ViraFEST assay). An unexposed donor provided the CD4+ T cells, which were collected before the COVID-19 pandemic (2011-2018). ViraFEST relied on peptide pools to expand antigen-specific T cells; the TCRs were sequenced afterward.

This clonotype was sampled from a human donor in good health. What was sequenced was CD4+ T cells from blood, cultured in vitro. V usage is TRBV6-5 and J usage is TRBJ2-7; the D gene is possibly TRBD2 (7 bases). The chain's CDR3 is CASSYGGAGQSYEQYF. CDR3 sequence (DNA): TGTGCCAGCAGTTACGGGGGGGCGGGACAATCCTACGAGCAGTACTTC.